The T cell receptor (beta chain) described here comes from a study of blood T cells in healthy people across ages. J gave up 1 base and V 3 bases, and 8 bases lay outside the gene matches. Germline lookup yields CDR1 DFQATT and CDR2 SNEGSKA (reference sequence). CDR3 length: 15 amino acids. This clonotype was found a few times. A second PCR, run for roughly 6 to 11 cycles, used a sample-barcoded 5' primer plus a J-beta primer mix. TCRdb re-called the 5' RACE reads through MiXCR, storing one row per CDR3 protein. The sample records some 900,000 distinct CDR3 sequences, 25% to 35% being singletons. The material sequenced was blood. This sequence was found in a woman at least 80 years old in good health. The V call is TRBV20-1, the J call TRBJ1-1; 7 positions agree with TRBD1. Here the CDR3 DNA reads TGCAGTGCTAGGCCTCCGGGACAGCCGAACACTGAAGCTTTCTTT. Translating gives CSARPPGQPNTEAFF.